The clone carrying this T cell receptor beta chain was seen only a few times. This sample is part of a study of beta chain features in type 1 diabetes. All of the isolated RNA was reverse transcribed, so expressed TCRB transcripts were sequenced. For naive, central memory and regulatory T cell samples, reads averaged approximately 3.9 million. The table came from immunoSEQ multiplex PCR; TCRdb's copy has only in-frame clones and leaves some out. The table has 140,000 to 150,000 clones, under 60% seen once. Germline V lookup: CDR1 MDHEN, CDR2 SYDVKM. V gave up 11 bases and J gave up 0 bases, with 14 bases separating them. CDR3 length: 14 amino acids. CD45RO/CCR7/CD25/CD127/CD95/CD27 separated CD4+ naive, central memory, regulatory and stem cell-like memory cells by sorting.

This chain connects TRBV28 to TRBJ1-3, with D possibly matching TRBD1 (5 bases). The TCR was taken from a man younger than 30 in good health. The specimen sequenced was Tregs from blood. CDR3 region: CAGRRGDSGNTIYF. CDR3 DNA sequence: TGTGCCGGCCGACGGGGGGACTCTGGAAACACCATATATTTT.